Listed below are T cell receptor beta chains from one sample, sequenced in a study of blood T cell repertoires in COVID-19. Using immunoSEQ multiplex PCR, the repertoire was profiled, and TCRdb retains in-frame clones only, with some absent. The sample lists 30,000 to 35,000 clones; approximately 86% were seen once. The sequenced sample consisted of peripheral blood. The receptors originated from a woman in her 70s with active COVID-19. Each CDR3 is given with its conserved first and last residue. Fields, in order: V gene, D gene, J gene, clone size, CDR3 protein, CDR3 DNA. The D gene is left open where the match is weak. Only some rows state a clone size, as once, few, many or a class for expanded clones.

TRBV7-3	TRBD2	TRBJ2-1	NA	CASSVTSGGYNEQFF	TGTGCCAGCAGCGTCACTAGCGGGGGCTACAATGAGCAGTTCTTC
TRBV19	TRBD2	TRBJ2-5	NA	CASSGGSGEQETQYF	TGTGCCAGTAGCGGGGGTAGCGGGGAGCAAGAGACCCAGTACTTC
TRBV28	NA	TRBJ1-2	NA	CASSLEYDGYTF	TGTGCCAGCAGTTTAGAGTATGATGGCTACACCTTC
TRBV19	NA	TRBJ2-3	NA	CASSLGTPTDTQYF	TGTGCCAGTAGTCTTGGGACTCCCACAGATACGCAGTATTTT
TRBV7-9	NA	TRBJ2-3	NA	CATGAGPLNTDTQYF	TGTGCCACAGGGGCGGGTCCCCTTAACACAGATACGCAGTATTTT
TRBV3-1/TRBV3-2	NA	TRBJ1-2	NA	CASSSVSGGYTF	TGTGCCAGCAGCAGCGTATCTGGAGGCTACACCTTC
TRBV28	NA	TRBJ2-7	NA	CASSVGGAGPLNEQYF	TGTGCCAGCAGCGTAGGGGGGGCCGGGCCGTTGAACGAGCAGTACTTC
TRBV7-2	TRBD1	TRBJ1-5	NA	CASSFGQGGTNQPQHF	TGTGCCAGCAGCTTCGGACAGGGCGGCACTAATCAGCCCCAGCATTTT
TRBV29-1	TRBD2	TRBJ2-3	NA	CSVVGLAGTDTQYF	TGCAGCGTCGTTGGACTAGCGGGGACAGATACGCAGTATTTT
TRBV7-2	TRBD1	TRBJ2-7	NA	CASRGQGRAEQYF	TGTGCCAGCAGAGGACAGGGGCGAGCCGAGCAGTACTTC
TRBV5-6	TRBD1	TRBJ2-7	NA	CASSRGQEQYF	TGTGCCAGCAGCCGGGGACAGGAGCAGTACTTC
TRBV5-6	NA	TRBJ2-3	few	CASSLAKRATTGDTQYF	TGTGCCAGCAGCTTGGCCAAGAGGGCTACCACAGGGGATACGCAGTATTTT
TRBV2	TRBD1	TRBJ2-7	NA	CASSIQGGPYEQYF	TGTGCCAGCAGCATCCAAGGGGGCCCCTACGAGCAGTACTTC
TRBV19	NA	TRBJ2-5	NA	CASSIRVGGQLQTQYF	TGTGCCAGTAGTATCCGGGTCGGGGGGCAATTACAGACCCAGTACTTC
TRBV5-5	NA	TRBJ2-7	NA	CASSLPTAGESDEQYF	TGTGCCAGCAGCTTGCCGACGGCAGGGGAAAGCGACGAGCAGTACTTC
TRBV27	TRBD2	TRBJ2-1	NA	CASSLWGGEYNEQFF	TGTGCCAGCAGTTTATGGGGGGGGGAATACAATGAGCAGTTCTTC
TRBV5-1	TRBD2	TRBJ2-4	NA	CASSRLERGVNIQYF	TGCGCCAGCAGCCGCCTCGAGCGGGGGGTAAACATTCAGTACTTC
TRBV19	NA	TRBJ1-1	NA	CASSAGRTEAFF	TGTGCCAGTAGTGCAGGGCGGACTGAAGCTTTCTTT
TRBV7-2	TRBD2	TRBJ2-3	NA	CASRDSGGGHTDTQYF	TGTGCCAGCAGGGATAGCGGGGGGGGACACACAGATACGCAGTATTTT
TRBV2	TRBD1	TRBJ2-6	NA	CASSRDRSSGANVLTF	TGTGCCAGCAGTCGGGACAGAAGCTCTGGGGCCAACGTCCTGACTTTC
TRBV6-6	TRBD2	TRBJ2-3	NA	CASTRLAGGLRDTQYF	TGTGCCAGCACCCGACTAGCGGGGGGGCTTAGAGATACGCAGTATTTT
TRBV19	NA	TRBJ2-3	NA	CASSIAWRDTQYF	TGTGCCAGTAGTATAGCCTGGAGAGATACGCAGTATTTT
TRBV3-1/TRBV3-2	NA	TRBJ1-6	once	CASSLIAQGVNSPLHF	TGTGCCAGCAGCCTCATAGCACAGGGTGTAAATTCACCCCTCCACTTT
TRBV5-4	NA	TRBJ2-1	NA	CASSFGGSAYNEQFF	TGTGCCAGCAGCTTTGGGGGGAGCGCCTACAATGAGCAGTTCTTC
TRBV6-6	TRBD1	TRBJ2-7	NA	CASSPGTDYYEQYF	TGTGCCAGCAGTCCCGGGACAGATTATTACGAGCAGTACTTC